This TCR beta chain appears in the sequencing data of a study of blood T cell repertoires in COVID-19. Turning to the study itself: There were acute and convalescent COVID-19 samples, and they came from the United States, Italy and Spain.

Per the authors' pipeline: Estimation of nucleated cell counts was performed using reference gene primer amplification. The table came from immunoSEQ multiplex PCR; TCRdb's copy has only in-frame clones and leaves some out. The V and J calls and clone size are taken from that table; D and trimming were inferred from the DNA. The table includes around 100,000 clones, approximately 91% detected once. This CDR3 has 14 residues. The V and J ends lost 0 bases and 7 bases respectively, with 10 bases between them. Germline V gene data show CDR1 as SGHNT and CDR2 as YYREEE (reference sequence). V gene TRBV5-4 combines with J gene TRBJ1-4; the D gene is possibly TRBD1 (6 bases). The sequence was collected from a man aged 45-65 years with acute or convalescent COVID-19. The sequenced material came from peripheral blood. Here the CDR3 DNA reads TGTGCCAGCAGCTTGGAGGGGGGGCGTGAAAAACTGTTTTTT. This encodes CASSLEGGREKLFF.